A single sample gave rise to the 21 T cell receptor beta chains below, sequenced in a study of technical replicates of blood from a handful of donors. The assay was immunoSEQ multiplex PCR, and TCRdb's table has in-frame clones only and misses some. The sample lists about 81,000 clones; approximately 94% were seen once. Sequencing used T cells isolated from PBMCs. The origin of the receptors is a human donor in good health.

J is TRBJ2-5 and V is TRBV4-3; 9 bases fit TRBD2. The CDR3 length is 17 residues. V lost 0 bases, J lost 2 bases, and 7 bases stayed unmatched. Germline CDR1 is LGHNA and CDR2 is YSLEER. CDR3 amino acids: CASSQESVAGEQETQYF. As DNA, the CDR3 is TGCGCCAGCAGCCAAGAAAGCGTAGCGGGAGAACAAGAGACCCAGTACTTC.

The chain joins TRBV2 to TRBJ2-7; 7 bases line up with TRBD2. CDR3 size: 14 residues. Trimming at V came to 5 bases and at J to 0 bases, leaving 4 bases not matched to a gene. The germline CDR1 and CDR2 sequences are SNHLY and FYNNEI. The CDR3, as DNA: TGTGCCAGCAGTTTAGCGGGCATCTCCTACGAGCAGTACTTC. It specifies CASSLAGISYEQYF.

This chain links TRBV11-2 with TRBJ2-7, with TRBD2 matching over 7 bases. CDR3 length equals 16 residues. Germline assignment: CDR1 SGHAT and CDR2 FQNNGV. The V gene end was trimmed by 1 base and the J gene end by 1 base; junction bases not matched to a gene: 7. The CDR3 DNA sequence: TGTGCCAGCAGCTTAGTACGAGGGAGGGGATCCTACGAGCAGTACTTC. It is translated as CASSLVRGRGSYEQYF.

The chain carries TRBV19 and TRBJ1-1; 8 bases line up with TRBD1. J lost 1 base, V lost 4 bases, and 8 bases had no gene match. This CDR3 spans 16 amino acids. Per germline, CDR1 LNHDA and CDR2 SQIVND (reference sequence). CDR3 sequence reads: CASSRGRGLRNTEAFF. The CDR3 DNA is TGTGCCAGTAGTAGGGGCAGGGGGCTTCGGAACACTGAAGCTTTCTTT.

The chain employs TRBV11-3 and TRBJ2-7; weak D call: TRBD2 (5 bases). Between the trimmed V and J ends, which lost 3 bases and 3 bases, there was a span of 6 bases. The length of the CDR3 is 12 residues. Germline CDR1 SGHNT, CDR2 YENEEA. This CDR3 is CASSFGDYEQYF. Here the CDR3 DNA reads TGTGCCAGCAGCTTCGGGGACTACGAGCAGTACTTC.

This clone turned up a few times. The chain joins TRBV11-2 to TRBJ2-2, with D tentatively TRBD1 (6 bases). Germline CDR1 is SGHAT and CDR2 is FQNNGV. CDR3 length: 13 amino acids. Trimming pared 10 bases from V and 6 bases from J, leaving 15 bases between. CDR3 residues: CATTGGLSGELFF. CDR3 DNA: TGTGCCACGACAGGCGGGCTATCCGGGGAGCTGTTTTTT.

This clone was detected only once. The chain combines TRBV10-3 with TRBJ2-7, with 8 bases matching TRBD1. The CDR3 extends over 12 amino acids. The junction had 6 bases not matched to a gene; V was cut back by 8 bases and J by 6 bases. CDR1 and CDR2 from the germline V gene are ENHRY and SYGVKD. The CDR3 sequence is CAISLQGAEQYF. Written as DNA, the CDR3 is TGTGCCATCTCCCTCCAGGGGGCCGAGCAGTACTTC.

This rearrangement joins TRBV10-2 to TRBJ2-5; 7 nucleotides agree with TRBD1. CDR3 size: 16 residues. Trimming took 2 bases from V and 3 from J; bases not matched to a gene: 9. Germline lookup yields CDR1 WSHSY and CDR2 SAAADI. In DNA, the CDR3 is TGCGCCAGCAGTGAGAGGGGTAGGGGGCAGGAAGAGACCCAGTACTTC. Translating gives CASSERGRGQEETQYF.

The J gene is TRBJ2-3, the V gene TRBV5-1; D not certain. V lost 0 bases and J lost 1, with 9 bases in between. The CDR3 length is 15 residues. Germline loops: CDR1 SGHRS, CDR2 YFSETQ. This CDR3 is CASSLASVGTDTQYF. DNA for the CDR3: TGCGCCAGCAGCTTGGCCAGTGTGGGCACAGATACGCAGTATTTT.

In its sample, this clone was seen once. J is TRBJ2-7 and V is TRBV7-9; maybe TRBD2 (6 bases). The CDR3 is 14 amino acids. From germline, CDR1 is SEHNR and CDR2 FQNEAQ (reference sequence). Deletions cut 1 base from V and 3 bases from J, with 10 bases between. The CDR3 sequence is CASSLGGSGYEQYF. The CDR3 nucleotides are TGTGCCAGCAGCTTAGGGGGTAGCGGCTACGAGCAGTACTTC. The full variable domain, completed using reference TRBV7-9 and TRBJ2-7, is DTGVSQNPRHKITKRGQNVTFRCDPISEHNRLYWYRQTLGQGPEFLTYFQNEAQLEKSRLLSDRFSAERPKGSFSTLEIQRTEQGDSAMYLCASSLGGSGYEQYFGPGTRLTVT.

The chain has TRBV9 and TRBJ1-5, with D possibly matching TRBD1 (6 bases). The V end lost 3 bases, the J end lost 4 bases, and 8 bases lay between the germline ends. The germline V gene encodes CDR1 SGDLS and CDR2 YYNGEE. CDR3 size: 13 residues. As DNA, the CDR3 is TGTGCCAGCAGCGCAACAGGGAATCAGCCCCAGCATTTT. It translates to CASSATGNQPQHF.

The chain has TRBV5-1 and TRBJ2-7; D is possibly TRBD1 (5 bases). The CDR3 sequence is 13 residues long. CDR1 SGHRS and CDR2 YFSETQ come from the germline V gene. V was shortened by 0 bases and J by 3 bases, with 7 bases between the two germline ends. CDR3 nucleotide sequence: TGCGCCAGCAGCTTGGTTACAGGCTACGAGCAGTACTTC. Protein sequence: CASSLVTGYEQYF.

The chain joins TRBV15 to TRBJ1-2, with a possible D match to TRBD1 (5 bases). V lost 1 base and J lost 0, with 12 bases in between. Per the germline V gene, CDR1 is LNHNV and CDR2 is YYDKDF (reference sequence). CDR3 size: 16 residues. This CDR3 is CATSRVWGRSNYGYTF. CDR3 nucleotide sequence: TGTGCCACCAGCAGAGTCTGGGGCAGATCTAACTATGGCTACACCTTC.

This clone was observed once. The J gene is TRBJ2-3, the V gene TRBV4-3; 13 bases agree with TRBD2. The V gene's germline CDR1 is LGHNA and CDR2 YSLEER. This CDR3 spans 21 amino acids. J gave up 2 bases and V 2 bases, and 16 bases lay outside the gene matches. The chain's CDR3 is CASSQLPRLAGGVAITDTQYF. CDR3 sequence (DNA): TGCGCCAGCAGCCAATTACCAAGACTAGCGGGAGGAGTAGCAATCACAGATACGCAGTATTTT.

The V call is TRBV7-9, the J call TRBJ2-5; tentative D call: TRBD1 (6 bases). Germline CDR1 and CDR2: SEHNR and FQNEAQ (reference sequence). The CDR3 contains 16 residues. Between the trimmed V and J ends, which lost 6 bases and 5 bases, there was a span of 22 bases. Here the CDR3 reads CASSYTQQGRGETQYF. CDR3 in DNA: TGTGCCAGCAGTTACACCCAACAGGGCCGGGGCGAGACCCAGTACTTC.

The rearrangement joins TRBV7-9 to TRBJ2-6; tentatively, D is TRBD1 (5 bases). Germline V gene lookup returns CDR1 SEHNR and CDR2 FQNEAQ (reference sequence). The V end lost 5 bases, the J end lost 1 base, and 18 bases lay between the germline ends. This CDR3 region has 18 residues. As DNA, the CDR3 is TGTGCCAGCAGCCTAAGACCGGGCAGGGCTTCTGGGGCCAACGTCCTGACTTTC. The encoded protein is CASSLRPGRASGANVLTF.

This clone came up once. The chain employs TRBV28 and TRBJ2-7; TRBD2 agrees at 8 bases. The junction had 8 bases not matched to a gene; V was cut back by 5 bases and J by 5 bases. CDR3 length equals 14 residues. CDR1 and CDR2 from the germline V gene are MDHEN and SYDVKM. CDR3 sequence: CASSPPAGVNEQYF. CDR3 sequence (DNA): TGTGCCAGCAGTCCCCCAGCGGGGGTCAACGAGCAGTACTTC.

The CDR3 loop reads CASSYNTGELFF. The CDR3 bases are TGTGCCAGCAGTTATAACACCGGGGAGCTGTTTTTT. The V call is TRBV25-1, the J call TRBJ2-2; D gene ambiguous. The germline V and J ends were trimmed by 5 bases and 2 bases, with 3 bases remaining between them. Germline V gene data show CDR1 as MGHDK and CDR2 as SYGVNS. CDR3 length: 12 amino acids.

The chain carries TRBV11-2 and TRBJ2-2; perhaps TRBD2 as D (6 bases). This CDR3 contains 17 residues. The germline V and J ends were trimmed by 5 bases and 5 bases, with 21 bases remaining between them. CDR1 is SGHAT, CDR2 FQNNGV, per germline. Written as DNA, the CDR3 is TGTGCCAGCAGCCAATCGCCGGGACTCTCTGAAACCGGGGAGCTGTTTTTT. The encoded protein is CASSQSPGLSETGELFF.

CDR3 bases: TGTGCCAGCAGCCCGACAGGGGGCAACTACGAGCAGTACTTC. Translation gives CASSPTGGNYEQYF. This chain links TRBV11-2 with TRBJ2-7, with 10 bases fitting TRBD1. The length of the CDR3 is 14 residues. Germline CDR1 SGHAT, CDR2 FQNNGV. J lost 3 bases, V lost 5 bases, and 4 bases had no gene match.

This clone occurred a few times. The chain is built from TRBV10-3 and TRBJ1-2, with D hard to call. Trimming removed 1 base from V and 0 bases from J, with 6 bases in between. This CDR3 contains 14 residues. In germline, CDR1 is ENHRY, CDR2 SYGVKD. CDR3 sequence reads: CAISEYRANYGYTF. Here the CDR3 DNA reads TGTGCCATCAGTGAGTACAGAGCTAACTATGGCTACACCTTC.